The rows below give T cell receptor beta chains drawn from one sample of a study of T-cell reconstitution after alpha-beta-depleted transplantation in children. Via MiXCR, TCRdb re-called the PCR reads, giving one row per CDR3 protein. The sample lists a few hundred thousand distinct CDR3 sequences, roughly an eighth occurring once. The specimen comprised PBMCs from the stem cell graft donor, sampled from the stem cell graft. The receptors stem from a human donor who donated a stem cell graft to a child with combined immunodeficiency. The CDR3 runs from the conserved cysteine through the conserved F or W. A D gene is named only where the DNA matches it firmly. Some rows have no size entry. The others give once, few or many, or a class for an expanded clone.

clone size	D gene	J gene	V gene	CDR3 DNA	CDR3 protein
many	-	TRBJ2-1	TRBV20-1	TGCAGTGCTGGAAGGGACAACTACAATGAGCAGTTCTTC	CSAGRDNYNEQFF
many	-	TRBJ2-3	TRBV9	TGTGCCAGCAGCCCGCGAAGCTACACAGATACGCAGTATTTT	CASSPRSYTDTQYF
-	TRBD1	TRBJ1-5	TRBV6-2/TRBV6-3	TGTGCCAGCAGTTACAGACGACCGGGACAGCCATGGGATAGCAATCAGCCCCAGCATTTT	CASSYRRPGQPWDSNQPQHF
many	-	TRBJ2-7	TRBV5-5	TGTGCCAGCAGCTTACAATACTACGAGCAGTACTTC	CASSLQYYEQYF
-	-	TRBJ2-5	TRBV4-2	TGTGCCAGCAGCCAAGAGCACAGCCAAGAGACCCAGTACTTC	CASSQEHSQETQYF
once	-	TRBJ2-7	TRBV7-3	TGTGCCAGCAGCCAATGGGTAGGGGGGTACGAGCAGTACTTC	CASSQWVGGYEQYF
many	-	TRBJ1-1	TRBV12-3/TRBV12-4	TGTGCCAGCAGTTCTTACGAGGGGAAGAACACTGAAGCTTTCTTT	CASSSYEGKNTEAFF
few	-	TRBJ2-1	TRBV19	TGTGCCAGTAGTATGGGAACTACATCCTACAATGAGCAGTTCTTC	CASSMGTTSYNEQFF
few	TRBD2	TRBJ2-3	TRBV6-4	TGTGCCAGCAGCGAGCGGGGGGCCACAGATACGCAGTATTTT	CASSERGATDTQYF
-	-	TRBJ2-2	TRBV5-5	TGTGCCAGCAGCTTGGACATGAACACCGGGGAGCTGTTTTTT	CASSLDMNTGELFF
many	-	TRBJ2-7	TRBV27	TGTGCCAGCAGTTTTAGACAGGAGTTAACCTACGAGCAGTACTTC	CASSFRQELTYEQYF
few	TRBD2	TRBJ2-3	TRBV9	TGTGCCAGCAGCGTAGGACTAGCGGCCAGCACAGATACGCAGTATTTT	CASSVGLAASTDTQYF
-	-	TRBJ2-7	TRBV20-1	TGCAGTGCTAGAGGTCCGAACGAGCAGTACTTC	CSARGPNEQYF
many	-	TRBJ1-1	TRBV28	TGTGCCAGCAATCCGTGGAGGGGGACGAACACTGAAGCTTTCTTT	CASNPWRGTNTEAFF
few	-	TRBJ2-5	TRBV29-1	TGCAGCGTTGAGTTAGCGCGGGAGACCCAGTACTTC	CSVELARETQYF